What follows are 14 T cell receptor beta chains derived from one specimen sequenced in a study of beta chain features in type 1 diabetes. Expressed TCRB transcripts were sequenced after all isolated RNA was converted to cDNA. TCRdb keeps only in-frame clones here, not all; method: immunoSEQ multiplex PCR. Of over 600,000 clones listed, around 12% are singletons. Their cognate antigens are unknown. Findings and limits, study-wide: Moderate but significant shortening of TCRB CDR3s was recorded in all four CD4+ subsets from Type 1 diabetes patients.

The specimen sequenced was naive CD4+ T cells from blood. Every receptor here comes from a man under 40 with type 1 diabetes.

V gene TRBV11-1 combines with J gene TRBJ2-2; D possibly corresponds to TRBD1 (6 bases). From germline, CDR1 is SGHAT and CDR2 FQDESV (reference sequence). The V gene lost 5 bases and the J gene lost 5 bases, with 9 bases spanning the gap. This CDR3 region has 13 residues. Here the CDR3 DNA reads TGTGCCAGCAGCCCCAGGGGAACCGGGGAGCTGTTTTTT. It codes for CASSPRGTGELFF.

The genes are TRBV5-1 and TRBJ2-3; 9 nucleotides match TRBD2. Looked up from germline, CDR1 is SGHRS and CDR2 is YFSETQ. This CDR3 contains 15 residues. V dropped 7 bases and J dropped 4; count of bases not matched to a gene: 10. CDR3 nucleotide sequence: TGCGCCAGCGTAGCGGGGGCAGGGGTTTCAGATACGCAGTATTTT. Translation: CASVAGAGVSDTQYF.

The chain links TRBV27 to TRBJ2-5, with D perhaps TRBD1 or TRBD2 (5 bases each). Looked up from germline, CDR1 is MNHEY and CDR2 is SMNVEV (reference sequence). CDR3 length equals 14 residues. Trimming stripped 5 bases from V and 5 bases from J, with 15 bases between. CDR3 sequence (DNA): TGTGCCAGCAGTGGGACGGGCACTGCGGAGACCCAGTACTTC. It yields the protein CASSGTGTAETQYF.

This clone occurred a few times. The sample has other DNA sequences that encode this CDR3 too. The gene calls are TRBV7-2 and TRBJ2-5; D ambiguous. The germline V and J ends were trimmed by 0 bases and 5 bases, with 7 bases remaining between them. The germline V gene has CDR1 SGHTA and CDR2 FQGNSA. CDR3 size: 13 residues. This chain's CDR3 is CASSLAVQETQYF. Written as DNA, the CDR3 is TGTGCCAGCAGCTTAGCGGTCCAGGAGACCCAGTACTTC.

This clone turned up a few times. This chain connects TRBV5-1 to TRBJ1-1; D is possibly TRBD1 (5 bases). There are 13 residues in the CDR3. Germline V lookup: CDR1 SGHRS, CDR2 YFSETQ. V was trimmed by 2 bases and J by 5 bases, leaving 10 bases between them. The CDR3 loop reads CASSFGQGTEAFF. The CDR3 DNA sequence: TGCGCCAGCAGCTTCGGTCAGGGAACTGAAGCTTTCTTT.

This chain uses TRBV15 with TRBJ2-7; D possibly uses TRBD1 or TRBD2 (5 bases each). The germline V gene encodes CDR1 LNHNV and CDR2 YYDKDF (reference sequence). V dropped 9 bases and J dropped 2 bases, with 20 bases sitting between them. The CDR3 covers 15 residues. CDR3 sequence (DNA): TGTGCCACAAGGGAGCCCGGGACGGGAACCTACGAGCAGTACTTC. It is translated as CATREPGTGTYEQYF.

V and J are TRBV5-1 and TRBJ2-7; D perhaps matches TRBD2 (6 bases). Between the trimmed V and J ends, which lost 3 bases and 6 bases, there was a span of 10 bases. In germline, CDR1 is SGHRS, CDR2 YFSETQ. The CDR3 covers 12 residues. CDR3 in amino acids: CASSSEGSEQYF. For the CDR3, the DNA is TGCGCCAGCAGCTCGGAGGGGTCCGAGCAGTACTTC.

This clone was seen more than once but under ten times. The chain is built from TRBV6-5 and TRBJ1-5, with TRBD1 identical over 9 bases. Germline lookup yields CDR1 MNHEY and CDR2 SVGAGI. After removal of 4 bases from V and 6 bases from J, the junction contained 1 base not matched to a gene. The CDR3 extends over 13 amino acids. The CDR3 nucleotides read TGTGCCAGCAGTTTACAGGGGGCTCAGCCCCAGCATTTT. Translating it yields CASSLQGAQPQHF.

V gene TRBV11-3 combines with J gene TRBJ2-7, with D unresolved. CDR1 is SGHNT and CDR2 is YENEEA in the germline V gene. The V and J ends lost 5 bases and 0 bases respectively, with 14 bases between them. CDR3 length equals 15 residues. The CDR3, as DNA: TGTGCCAGCAGCCCGTGGGATAAGAGCTCCTACGAGCAGTACTTC. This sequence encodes CASSPWDKSSYEQYF.

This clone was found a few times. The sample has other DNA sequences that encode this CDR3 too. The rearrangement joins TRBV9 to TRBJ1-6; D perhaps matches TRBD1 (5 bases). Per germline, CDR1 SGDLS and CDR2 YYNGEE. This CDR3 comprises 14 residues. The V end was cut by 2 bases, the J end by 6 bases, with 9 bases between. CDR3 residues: CASSVGPGNSPLHF. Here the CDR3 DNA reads TGTGCCAGCAGCGTGGGACCAGGTAATTCACCCCTCCACTTT.

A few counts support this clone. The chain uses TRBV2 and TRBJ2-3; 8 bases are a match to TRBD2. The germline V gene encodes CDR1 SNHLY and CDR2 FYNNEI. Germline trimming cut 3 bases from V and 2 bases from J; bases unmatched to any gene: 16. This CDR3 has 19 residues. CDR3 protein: CASSDAPGGGTRDTDTQYF. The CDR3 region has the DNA TGTGCCAGCAGTGACGCCCCGGGGGGTGGGACTAGGGACACAGATACGCAGTATTTT.

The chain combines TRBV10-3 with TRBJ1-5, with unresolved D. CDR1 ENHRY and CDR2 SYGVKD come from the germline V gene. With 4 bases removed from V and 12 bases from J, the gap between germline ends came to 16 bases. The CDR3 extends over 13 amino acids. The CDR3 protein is CAISAPSGEVQHF. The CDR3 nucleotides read TGTGCCATCAGTGCGCCTTCCGGGGAGGTCCAGCATTTT.

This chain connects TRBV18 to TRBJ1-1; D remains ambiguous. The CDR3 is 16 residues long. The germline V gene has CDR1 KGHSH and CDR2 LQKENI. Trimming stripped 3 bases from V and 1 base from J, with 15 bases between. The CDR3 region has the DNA TGTGCCAGCTCACCTTTAAACCAAGGACCGAACACTGAAGCTTTCTTT. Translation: CASSPLNQGPNTEAFF.

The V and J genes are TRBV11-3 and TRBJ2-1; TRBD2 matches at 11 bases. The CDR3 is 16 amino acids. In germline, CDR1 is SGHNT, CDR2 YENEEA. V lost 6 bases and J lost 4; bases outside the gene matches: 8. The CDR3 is CASSPSGTSGYNEQFF. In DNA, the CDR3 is TGTGCCAGCAGTCCGTCCGGGACTAGCGGTTACAATGAGCAGTTCTTC.